This T cell receptor beta chain was sequenced for a study of regulatory T cells in long-lasting Graves disease. The time point is: newly diagnosed GD, antithyroid drugs for less than 3 months. PBMC-derived RNA was used for the TCR library. It was by American Thyroid Association guidelines that Graves' disease was diagnosed. According to the study, TCR beta libraries were built with iRepertoire HTBI primers and CDR3-region Arm-PCR. TCRdb called the multiplex PCR reads again in MiXCR, with one record for every CDR3 protein. The table has 450,000 to 650,000 distinct CDR3 sequences, about 16% seen once. Germline loops: CDR1 KGHDR, CDR2 SFDVKD. Trimming at V came to 4 bases and at J to 3 bases, leaving 7 bases not matched to a gene. The CDR3 length is 16 residues. Separately, the same data were catalogued under a study of T cells in Graves' hyperthyroidism and ophthalmopathy. That paper notes: Researchers ran a first-round RT-PCR on the TCR CDR3 using the HTBI primer set.

The sample consisted of peripheral blood mononuclear cells (PBMCs), taken at new diagnosis, from a patient treated with antithyroid drugs. The receptor comes from a woman aged 35 to 59 with Graves disease. The chain uses TRBV24-1 and TRBJ2-2, with 7 bases lining up with TRBD1. Here the CDR3 reads CATSDWTGVDTGELFF. The CDR3 nucleotides read TGTGCCACCAGTGACTGGACAGGCGTTGACACCGGGGAGCTGTTTTTT.